This TCR beta chain was obtained from a study of T-cell memory formation after mild COVID-19. This clonotype was found a few times. TCRdb re-derived calls from the 5' RACE reads in MiXCR, one entry per CDR3 protein. The table has roughly 340,000 distinct CDR3 sequences, roughly 15% seen once. The CDR3 sequence is 14 residues long. The germline V gene has CDR1 SGHTA and CDR2 FQGNSA. With V trimmed by 8 bases and J by 7 bases, 10 bases remained unmatched. This chain joins TRBV7-2 and TRBJ1-4, with 7 bases aligning to TRBD1. Sequenced: PBMCs or a T cell subset sorted from them (not recorded which). The TCR comes from a man aged 18-30 years who had mild COVID-19 (a few samples of this study predate the infection). Cell type and time point are not known. This chain's CDR3 is CASRQGGLGEKLFF. The CDR3 bases are TGTGCCAGCCGCCAAGGGGGCCTCGGTGAAAAACTGTTTTTT.